The source of this T cell receptor beta chain is a study of T cells in Graves' hyperthyroidism and ophthalmopathy. The investigators amplified TCR beta CDR3 regions from RNA transcripts. Carried out on the TCR CDR3, a first-round RT-PCR used the HTBI primer set. TCRdb re-analysed the multiplex PCR reads in MiXCR, keeping a single row per CDR3 protein. In the table there are fewer than 400,000 distinct CDR3 sequences, about 25% of which are singletons. Germline CDR1 reads SGHTA; CDR2 reads FQGNSA. V lost 3 bases and J lost 0, with 12 bases in between. The CDR3 totals 16 residues. This clonotype was found a few times.

This sequence originates from a man aged 50 to 59 with Graves' hyperthyroidism. V usage is TRBV7-2 and J usage is TRBJ2-1; D gene unclear. Sequencing was performed on blood. CDR3 in amino acids: CASSFLGPSSYNEQFF. The CDR3 nucleotides read TGTGCCAGCAGCTTCCTCGGTCCAAGCTCCTACAATGAGCAGTTCTTC.